This TCR beta chain came from a study of blood T cell repertoires in COVID-19. V gave up 0 bases and J gave up 1 base, with 7 bases separating them. This CDR3 contains 14 residues. Germline V gene data show CDR1 as SGHRS and CDR2 as YFSETQ. The authors' processing: Amplification of reference gene primers was used by the study to estimate nucleated cell counts. Some clones are missing from TCRdb's copy, which holds only in-frame ones; the method was immunoSEQ multiplex PCR. The V and J calls and clone size are taken from that table; D and trimming were inferred from the DNA. The data contain under 150,000 clones, approximately 90% of them seen just once; the ten biggest clones take up less than 20%.

Source material: peripheral blood. The sequence derives from a man between 50 and 59 years old with active or convalescent COVID-19. This rearrangement joins TRBV5-1 to TRBJ1-1; no clear D gene. In nucleotides, the CDR3 is TGCGCCAGCAGCTTGGCCTCGGGGAACACTGAAGCTTTCTTT. Translating it yields CASSLASGNTEAFF.